The rows below give T cell receptor beta chains drawn from one sample of a study of blood T cell repertoires in COVID-19. Only in-frame clones appear in the TCRdb table, and some are missing; sequencing was by immunoSEQ multiplex PCR. Found here are roughly 150,000 clones, roughly 84% of them singletons; the top ten hold over 35%. The sample consisted of peripheral blood. These receptors came from a human donor in a cohort sampled during active COVID-19. The CDR3 runs from the conserved cysteine through the conserved F or W. A D gene is named only where the DNA matches it firmly. Clone size, where shown, is once, few, many, or a class for clones that have expanded.

clone_size,v_call,j_call,d_call,cdr3_nt,cdr3_aa
NA,TRBV11-2,TRBJ2-1,TRBD2,TGTGCCAGCAGCCAAAGCACGGGAGGGGGCAATGAGCAGTTCTTC,CASSQSTGGGNEQFF
NA,TRBV12-5,TRBJ2-1,NA,TGTGCTAGTGGTTTTCGGAGGACCCATGAGCAGTTCTTC,CASGFRRTHEQFF
NA,TRBV5-1,TRBJ2-1,TRBD2,TGCGCCAGCAGCTTGGAGCTAGCGGGAGGCCTGGGGGAGCAGTTCTTC,CASSLELAGGLGEQFF
NA,TRBV20-1,TRBJ1-2,NA,TGCAGTGCTGCCACAAGCTATGGCTACACCTTC,CSAATSYGYTF
NA,TRBV7-9,TRBJ1-3,TRBD1,TGTGCCAGCAGCCCCTGGACAGGGGCTACTGGAAACACCATATATTTT,CASSPWTGATGNTIYF
NA,TRBV19,TRBJ1-5,TRBD1,TGTGCCAGTAGTTACAATCCGGACAGGGGCGTGCAGCCCCAGCATTTT,CASSYNPDRGVQPQHF
once,TRBV6-5,TRBJ1-2,TRBD1,TGTGCCAGCATCCCATCGGGAAGGGGGCATCGTGGCTACACCTTC,CASIPSGRGHRGYTF
NA,TRBV28,TRBJ1-2,TRBD1,TGTGCCAGCAGCCTCACAGGGGAAGTTGCGGTCTATGGCTACACCTTC,CASSLTGEVAVYGYTF
once,TRBV5-1,TRBJ2-5,TRBD2,TGCGCCAGCAGCTTGGGTGGCGGGAGCTGGGAGACCCAGTACTTC,CASSLGGGSWETQYF
NA,TRBV6-4,TRBJ2-2,NA,TGTGCCACCTCCGCTCGAGGCGCGGGCACCGGGGAGCTGTTTTTT,CATSARGAGTGELFF
NA,TRBV5-3,TRBJ1-4,TRBD1,TGTGCCAGAAGCCGAAAGACTCCCAGGGGGCGCCATGAAAAACTGTTTTTT,CARSRKTPRGRHEKLFF
NA,TRBV6-2/TRBV6-3,TRBJ2-1,NA,TGTGCCAGCAGCCGCCCCCCAGCGGAGCAGTTCTTC,CASSRPPAEQFF
NA,TRBV10-3,TRBJ1-3,NA,TGTGCCATCAGCCAAGACTCCTCATCTGGAAACACCATATATTTT,CAISQDSSSGNTIYF
NA,TRBV18,TRBJ2-2,TRBD1,TGTGCCAGCTCATCGGACAGGGGGAAGATCGGGGAGCTGTTTTTT,CASSSDRGKIGELFF
NA,TRBV15,TRBJ1-2,NA,TGTGCCACCAGCCTGTTGCGGGCGGGAGGCTACACCTTC,CATSLLRAGGYTF
NA,TRBV6-1,TRBJ1-2,NA,TGTGCCAGCAGTGAAGCTGGGACATCCTATGGCTACACCTTC,CASSEAGTSYGYTF
NA,TRBV5-1,TRBJ1-6,TRBD1,TGCGCCAGCAGCCCCGGGACAGTCTTTAATTCACCCCTCCACTTT,CASSPGTVFNSPLHF
NA,TRBV6-2/TRBV6-3,TRBJ2-1,TRBD2,TGTGCCAGCAGTCGCCTCGGGACTAGCGGGAACAATGAGCAGTTCTTC,CASSRLGTSGNNEQFF
NA,TRBV10-2,TRBJ1-2,NA,TGCGCCAGCAGTGAGTGGAGGTATGATGGCTACACCTTC,CASSEWRYDGYTF
NA,TRBV5-1,TRBJ2-3,NA,TGCGCCAGCAGCCCAAGACTAGGGGATACGCAGTATTTT,CASSPRLGDTQYF
NA,TRBV6-5,TRBJ2-1,TRBD2,TGTGCCAGCAGCCTCCCGCGGGGGGTCTACAATGAGCAGTTCTTC,CASSLPRGVYNEQFF
NA,TRBV25-1,TRBJ2-3,NA,TGTGCCAGCAGACCCCCAGGTTACCCAGATACGCAGTATTTT,CASRPPGYPDTQYF
NA,TRBV7-9,TRBJ1-5,NA,TGTGCCAGCAGCCCCGAGGGGGGGATTCAGCCCCAGCATTTT,CASSPEGGIQPQHF
NA,TRBV7-8,TRBJ1-5,TRBD1,TGTGCCAGCAGCTTAAGGGGACAGGGGAACAATCAGCCCCAGCATTTT,CASSLRGQGNNQPQHF
few,TRBV7-2,TRBJ1-1,NA,TGTGCCAGCAGCTTACTCAGGGTGGAGAACACTGAAGCTTTCTTT,CASSLLRVENTEAFF
NA,TRBV4-1,TRBJ2-1,NA,TGCGCCAGCAGCCAAGAGGGAGGGGCAGGGGTGTACAATGAGCAGTTCTTC,CASSQEGGAGVYNEQFF
NA,TRBV5-6,TRBJ2-7,NA,TGTGCCAGCAGCTTGTTAACAGGGCCTTATGGCGAGCAGTACTTC,CASSLLTGPYGEQYF
NA,TRBV7-9,TRBJ1-1,NA,TGTGCCAGCAGCTTCCGGAACACTGAAGCTTTCTTT,CASSFRNTEAFF
NA,TRBV12-3/TRBV12-4,TRBJ2-5,TRBD1,TGTGCCAGCACCCAGGGGGCAGGGGCCCAGTACTTC,CASTQGAGAQYF
NA,TRBV5-4,TRBJ1-1,NA,TGTGCCAGCAGCTTGCCCCAGGCTGAAGCTTTCTTT,CASSLPQAEAFF
NA,TRBV9,TRBJ1-2,TRBD1,TGTGCCAGCAGCGTCCTCTCCACGACAGGGGGTGGTGGCTACACCTTC,CASSVLSTTGGGGYTF
NA,TRBV7-2,TRBJ1-5,NA,TGTGCCAGCAGCCTGGCTGGGGCAGGGGAGCCCCAGCATTTT,CASSLAGAGEPQHF
NA,TRBV7-3,TRBJ2-1,TRBD2,TGTGCCAGCAGCTTAATCGGCGGGAGGAGCTCCTACAATGAGCAGTTCTTC,CASSLIGGRSSYNEQFF
NA,TRBV28,TRBJ1-4,NA,TGTGCCAGCAGTTTCTCCCGGTCTCGTGAAAAACTGTTTTTT,CASSFSRSREKLFF
NA,TRBV5-5,TRBJ1-2,NA,TGTGCCAGCAGCTTATCAGATAACTATGGCTACACCTTC,CASSLSDNYGYTF
NA,TRBV5-1,TRBJ2-1,NA,TGCGCCAGCAGCTTATTTCTAGGGGCATATGAGCAGTTCTTC,CASSLFLGAYEQFF
NA,TRBV4-2,TRBJ2-6,NA,TGTGCCAGCAGCCAAGGTCGGATAGAGGGGGCTGGGGCCAACGTCCTGACTTTC,CASSQGRIEGAGANVLTF
NA,TRBV6-5,TRBJ2-2,TRBD1,TGTGCCAGCCCATCGACAGGGACAAACACCGGGGAGCTGTTTTTT,CASPSTGTNTGELFF
once,TRBV19,TRBJ1-4,NA,TGTGCCAGTAGTATAGGGGGCGCAACTAATGAAAAACTGTTTTTT,CASSIGGATNEKLFF